These 4 T cell receptor beta chains came from one sample sequenced in a study of cytomegalovirus exposure and HLA in healthy donors. The PCR employed 60 Vbeta primers together with 13 Jbeta primers. Produced via immunoSEQ multiplex PCR; TCRdb's table is partial and in-frame only. The data show about 120,000 clones, with 65% to 80% seen just once and less than 3.5% held by the top ten. Sequencing input: PBMCs. These receptors were taken from a female donor in good health and CMV-seronegative.

CDR3 amino acids: CASTTSSYNSPLHF. The CDR3 nucleotides are TGCGCCAGCACTACGAGCTCCTATAATTCACCCCTCCACTTT. The chain employs TRBV10-2 and TRBJ1-6; D is uncertain. This CDR3 is 14 amino acids long. Looked up from germline, CDR1 is WSHSY and CDR2 is SAAADI. V gave up 7 bases and J gave up 0 bases, with 7 bases separating them.

This chain links TRBV2 with TRBJ1-2; TRBD1 agrees at 12 bases. With V trimmed by 6 bases and J by 6 bases, 8 bases remained unmatched. CDR1 SNHLY and CDR2 FYNNEI come from the germline V gene. The CDR3 totals 15 residues. The CDR3 DNA reads TGTGCCAGCAGAGTAGGGGACAGGGGGCTGGATGGCTACACCTTC. It specifies CASRVGDRGLDGYTF.

CDR3 coding DNA: TGTGCCACCAGCAGGGCTGGACAGAACACAGATACGCAGTATTTT. This translates into CATSRAGQNTDTQYF. The chain carries TRBV15 and TRBJ2-3; D possibly corresponds to TRBD1 (6 bases). Germline V CDR1 and CDR2: LNHNV, YYDKDF (reference sequence). The CDR3 contains 15 residues. Trimming pared 3 bases from V and 2 bases from J, leaving 12 bases between.

Comment on this clone: It is likely a read error, because the conserved phenylalanine at the end of the CDR3 is missing. CDR3 in DNA: TGTGCCAGCAGCGAACAGGGGGGCTATGGCTACACCCTC. Amino acids: CASSEQGGYGYTL. The rearrangement uses TRBV7-9 and TRBJ1-2, with 8 bases identical to TRBD1. Germline CDR1 SEHNR, CDR2 FQNEAQ (reference sequence). J lost 4 bases, V lost 5 bases, and 3 bases had no gene match. The CDR3 extends over 13 amino acids.